This T cell receptor (beta chain) stems from a study of T cell repertoires in cytomegalovirus infection. Whole-study findings and limits: Summed frequency of shared TCR beta families picked out CMV carriers who also had the relevant HLA.

Each CDR3 protein is one row after TCRdb ran MiXCR on the reads. This table has around 69,000 distinct CDR3 sequences, more than 25% appearing once. V lost 1 base and J 7 bases, leaving 10 bases between the germline ends. This CDR3 region has 13 residues. In this sample, this clonotype turned up many times. Its antigen remains unidentified. Sequenced here: CD8+ T cells from cultured PBMCs, sampled from culture after CMV antigen stimulation. This chain uses TRBV12-3 or TRBV12-4 with TRBJ1-2; a possible D gene is TRBD1 (5 bases). The origin of this receptor is a human donor in good health (CMV status not recorded). Some clones in this sample may be carry-over from other donors' samples. CDR3 sequence: CASSLGTFRGYTF. The CDR3 DNA reads as TGTGCCAGCAGTTTAGGGACATTCCGTGGCTACACCTTC.